These 17 T cell receptor beta chains originate from one sample sequenced in a study of T cell responses to AZD1222 COVID-19 vaccine. TCRdb keeps only in-frame clones here, not all; method: immunoSEQ multiplex PCR. The data contain about 93,000 clones, approximately 86% of them seen just once; the ten biggest clones take up about 7.5%. The specimen comprised peripheral blood, sampled on day 0 of AZD1222 vaccination. All receptors come from an adult in good health.

This clone was detected a few times. The chain joins TRBV2 to TRBJ1-2, with D unclear. The CDR3 contains 14 residues. Germline-derived CDR1 and CDR2 are SNHLY and FYNNEI. Trimming took off 5 bases at V and 2 bases at J, with 12 bases between the two ends. The CDR3 DNA follows: TGTGCCAGCAGTCGACTGTCCGGGAACTATGGCTACACCTTC. It is translated as CASSRLSGNYGYTF. The full variable domain, in which reference TRBV2 and TRBJ1-2 provide the parts outside the CDR3, is EPEVTQTPSHQVTQMGQEVILRCVPISNHLYFYWYRQILGQKVEFLVSFYNNEISEKSEIFDDQFSVERPDGSNFTLKIRSTKLEDSAMYFCASSRLSGNYGYTFGSGTRLTVV.

This clone has just one count. This chain's CDR3 is CASSFQNTEAFF. CDR3 coding DNA: TGTGCCAGCAGTTTCCAGAACACTGAAGCTTTCTTT. The chain carries TRBV12-3 or TRBV12-4 and TRBJ1-1; D unresolved. V lost 3 bases and J 1 base, leaving 3 bases between the germline ends. The CDR3 is made up of 12 amino acids.

This rearrangement joins TRBV12-3 or TRBV12-4 to TRBJ2-3, with 8 positions matching TRBD2. This CDR3 comprises 13 residues. CDR3 in amino acids: CACAGGMADTQYF. DNA for the CDR3: TGTGCGTGCGCGGGGGGTATGGCAGATACGCAGTATTTT.

The J gene is TRBJ1-1, the V gene TRBV12-3 or TRBV12-4; no firm D call. Trimming stripped 5 bases from V and 4 bases from J, with 8 bases between. The CDR3 has 12 residues. CDR3 loop: CASSPDLTEAFF. In DNA, the CDR3 is TGTGCCAGCAGTCCAGACCTCACTGAAGCTTTCTTT.

The DNA for the CDR3 is TGTGCCAGCAGTGCCGGGACAGGGATTCCCAATGAGCAGTTCTTC. Translated: CASSAGTGIPNEQFF. V is TRBV28 and J is TRBJ2-1; 9 bases agree with TRBD1. The CDR3 has 15 residues. Germline loops: CDR1 MDHEN, CDR2 SYDVKM. V gave up 5 bases and J gave up 6 bases; unmatched junction bases: 8.

This clone came up a few times. The same CDR3 arises from other DNA sequences in this sample as well. This chain connects TRBV18 to TRBJ1-1; 7 bases map to TRBD1. The germline V gene has CDR1 KGHSH and CDR2 LQKENI. This CDR3 spans 13 amino acids. The J segment lost 3 bases and the V segment lost 2 bases, leaving 0 bases of the junction unmatched. The DNA of the CDR3 is TGTGCCAGCTCACCAGGACAGGACACTGAAGCTTTCTTT. Amino acid sequence: CASSPGQDTEAFF. The variable domain in full, completed from reference TRBV18 and TRBJ1-1, reads NAGVMQNPRHLVRRRGQEARLRCSPMKGHSHVYWYRQLPEEGLKFMVYLQKENIIDESGMPKERFSAEFPKEGPSILRIQQVVRGDSAAYFCASSPGQDTEAFFGQGTRLTVV.

The chain joins TRBV12-3 or TRBV12-4 to TRBJ2-5; D could derive from TRBD1 or TRBD2 (5 bases each). CDR3 length: 13 residues. V was pared by 7 bases and J by 4 bases, with 13 bases between. The CDR3 DNA follows: TGTGCCAGCACCCTTAGGGGACGAGAGACCCAGTACTTC. Amino acid sequence: CASTLRGRETQYF.

The chain links TRBV5-4 to TRBJ2-2, with no clear D. Trimming removed 10 bases from V and 4 bases from J, with 17 bases in between. The V gene's germline CDR1 is SGHNT and CDR2 YYREEE (reference sequence). There are 14 residues in the CDR3. The CDR3 loop is CAYPQLSATGELFF. CDR3 coding DNA: TGTGCCTACCCCCAGCTATCGGCCACCGGGGAGCTGTTTTTT.

A word on this clone: Other DNA sequences within the sample encode an identical CDR3. V usage is TRBV7-2 and J usage is TRBJ2-7; the D is unclear. The ends were cut back, 3 bases at V and 2 bases at J, with 8 bases in the middle. CDR1 and CDR2 (germline): SGHTA, FQGNSA. This CDR3 is built from 13 residues. The CDR3: CASSFGIAYEQYF. The CDR3 DNA reads as TGTGCCAGCAGCTTCGGTATAGCCTACGAGCAGTACTTC.

This rearrangement joins TRBV7-6 to TRBJ2-5; possible D gene TRBD2, 6 bases. The V end lost 3 bases, the J end lost 4 bases, and 12 bases lay between the germline ends. The CDR3 covers 14 residues. Germline lookup yields CDR1 SGHVS and CDR2 FNYEAQ. Here the CDR3 reads CASSFPTSSETQYF. The CDR3 DNA reads TGTGCCAGCAGCTTCCCGACTAGTTCAGAGACCCAGTACTTC.

This chain links TRBV4-3 with TRBJ2-4; D possibly corresponds to TRBD2 (5 bases). Germline loops: CDR1 LGHNA, CDR2 YSLEER. The CDR3 extends over 16 amino acids. The ends were cut back, 0 bases at V and 6 bases at J, with 15 bases in the middle. CDR3 region: CASSQEIGREGNIQYF. DNA of the CDR3: TGCGCCAGCAGCCAAGAGATAGGACGGGAAGGAAACATTCAGTACTTC.

The V call is TRBV6-5, the J call TRBJ1-2, with D possibly matching TRBD1 (6 bases). Germline V gives CDR1 MNHEY, CDR2 SVGAGI. V was pared by 4 bases and J by 3 bases, with 15 bases between. This CDR3 spans 15 amino acids. CDR3 sequence: CASSSARGQDYGYTF. CDR3 sequence (DNA): TGTGCCAGCAGTTCGGCCAGGGGCCAAGACTATGGCTACACCTTC.

The chain carries TRBV7-9 and TRBJ1-5, with TRBD1 matching over 8 bases. Germline assignment: CDR1 SEHNR and CDR2 FQNEAQ (reference sequence). The trim removed 5 bases at V and 5 bases at J, leaving 8 bases unmatched. The CDR3 runs 15 residues. CDR3 coding DNA: TGTGCCAGCAGCCCCGGACAGGGAGGGGATCAGCCCCAGCATTTT. Its protein product is CASSPGQGGDQPQHF.

V usage is TRBV5-1 and J usage is TRBJ1-2; 12 bases map to TRBD1. Per germline, CDR1 SGHRS and CDR2 YFSETQ. V dropped 3 bases and J dropped 4; count of bases not matched to a gene: 4. This CDR3 contains 15 residues. CDR3 loop: CASSSGQGALYGYTF. As DNA, the CDR3 is TGCGCCAGCAGCTCGGGACAGGGGGCCCTCTATGGCTACACCTTC.

This rearrangement joins TRBV7-9 to TRBJ2-3, with 12 positions matching TRBD1. The V and J ends lost 3 bases and 0 bases, in that order; junction bases with no gene match: 7. The CDR3 extends over 18 amino acids. Germline CDR1 reads SEHNR; CDR2 reads FQNEAQ (reference sequence). CDR3 in amino acids: CASSFPGTGGPSTDTQYF. For the CDR3, the DNA is TGTGCCAGCAGCTTTCCTGGGACAGGGGGCCCGAGCACAGATACGCAGTATTTT.

The chain has TRBV5-1 and TRBJ2-7; D is unresolved. CDR3 length equals 15 residues. Germline V CDR1 and CDR2: SGHRS, YFSETQ. Between the trimmed V and J ends, which lost 3 bases and 7 bases, there was a span of 20 bases. CDR3 sequence reads: CASSWVGSSSGEQYF. The CDR3, as DNA: TGCGCCAGCAGCTGGGTCGGGTCCTCATCCGGGGAGCAGTACTTC.

The V and J genes are TRBV9 and TRBJ1-1; 7 bases are shared with TRBD1. With 2 bases clipped from V and 4 bases from J, the junction kept 5 bases outside the gene matches. The CDR3 runs 14 residues. CDR1 and CDR2 from the germline V gene are SGDLS and YYNGEE. The DNA of the CDR3 is TGTGCCAGCAGCGTCCGACAGGGCGGCACTGAAGCTTTCTTT. Translation: CASSVRQGGTEAFF.